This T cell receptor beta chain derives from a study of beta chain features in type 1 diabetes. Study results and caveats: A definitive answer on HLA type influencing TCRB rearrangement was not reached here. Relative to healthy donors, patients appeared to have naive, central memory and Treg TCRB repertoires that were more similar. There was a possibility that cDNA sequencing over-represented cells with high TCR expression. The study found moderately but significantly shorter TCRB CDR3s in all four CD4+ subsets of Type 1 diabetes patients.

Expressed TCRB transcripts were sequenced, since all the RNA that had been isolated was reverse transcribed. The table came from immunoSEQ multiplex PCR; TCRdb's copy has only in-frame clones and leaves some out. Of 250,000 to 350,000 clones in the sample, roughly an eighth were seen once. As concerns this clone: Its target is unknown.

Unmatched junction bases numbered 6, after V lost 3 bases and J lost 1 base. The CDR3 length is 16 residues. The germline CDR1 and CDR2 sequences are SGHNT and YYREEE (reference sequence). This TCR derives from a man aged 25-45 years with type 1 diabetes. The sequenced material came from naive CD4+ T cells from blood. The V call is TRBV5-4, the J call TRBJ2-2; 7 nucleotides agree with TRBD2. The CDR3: CASSSPAGENTGELFF. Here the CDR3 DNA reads TGTGCCAGCAGCTCCCCTGCGGGGGAGAACACCGGGGAGCTGTTTTTT.